This T cell receptor beta chain was captured by sequencing in a study of T cell clonotyping in hematopoietic cell transplantation (dated by TCRdb to the early 2020s). Context from the whole study: Pretransplant samples from recipients were collected after cytoreduction. A total of under 150 blood samples were collected in the study from 30 to 45 consecutive transplant recipients and their related donors. Patient recruitment ran from 2015 to early 2017, and follow-up continued until late 2020 or death. The investigation overall reported the following: Recipient TCR diversity fell after transplant, with pathologically expanded clonotypes rising progressively from day 30 to day 180. Overlap with donor repertoires was found for only a small fraction of recipient repertoires, with over 95% found to appear de novo at the given depth. The sample size was limited, and CD4 and CD8 repertoire contributions could not be separated because cells were not sorted. Broader TCR repertoire diversity after transplant was predicted by Inverse Simpson Index values from donors and from recipients before transplant.

The sample's time point, from its label and the paper: recipient sample about 28 days before transplant, after cytoreduction. Recipient blood was collected about 28 days before transplant and at days 30, 100 and 180 after transplant. Nuclei Lysis Solution was used to extract genomic DNA from fresh or cryopreserved unfractionated peripheral blood mononuclear cells. With the immunoSEQ assay, which is a bias-controlled multiplex PCR relying on V- and J-specific primers, TCR beta CDR3 regions were amplified from genomic DNA. In a second PCR step, a proprietary barcode and Illumina adapter sequences were attached to the CDR3 amplicons. An Illumina MiSeq instrument was used for sequencing of the CDR3 libraries. On the authors' methods: Export and quality control were done with immunoSEQ Analyzer 3.0, while downstream analyses used R Bioconductor and Immunarch. Only productive rearrangements in the normalized downsampled data set were used to calculate repertoire metrics. Clonotypes larger than 5 templates in the normalized cohort were defined as pathologically expanded. Repertoire diversity was measured with the Inverse Simpson Index. To capture all clonotypes, CMV-specificity analyses were performed on the non-normalized data set. The source is immuneACCESS, and TCRdb retained only in-frame sequences with V and J called. Part of the clones is not carried over; for the studies checked, unresolved V genes explain less than half of this, and the remainder is unexplained. V, J and clone size are taken as reported in that table, and D and trimming were inferred from the DNA itself. The sample table contains about 80,000 clones; only one count was recorded for 90% to 96% of them. Approximately 1.8% of the sample rests with the top ten.

In the case of this clone: It lacks a known antigen. No much larger clonotype is one base removed from it; base qualities were not supplied.

The receptor's source is a woman aged 45 to 65 with acute myeloid leukemia. Some clones in this sample may be carry-over from other donors' samples. The sample here was peripheral blood mononuclear cells, taken before stem cell transplant.

The CDR3 has the sequence CASSERVGNQPQHF. The base sequence is TGTGCCAGCAGTGAACGGGTGGGCAATCAGCCCCAGCATTTT. The chain joins TRBV6-4 to TRBJ1-5, with the D gene too uncertain to name. V loses 3 bases, J loses 2 bases, and the germline ends lie 8 bases apart. Its CDR3 holds 14 amino acids, cysteine through phenylalanine. Only the CDR3 part of the read is kept: 42 bases, read in frame from the first base. According to the germline V gene, CDR1 reads MRHNA and CDR2 reads SNTAGT.